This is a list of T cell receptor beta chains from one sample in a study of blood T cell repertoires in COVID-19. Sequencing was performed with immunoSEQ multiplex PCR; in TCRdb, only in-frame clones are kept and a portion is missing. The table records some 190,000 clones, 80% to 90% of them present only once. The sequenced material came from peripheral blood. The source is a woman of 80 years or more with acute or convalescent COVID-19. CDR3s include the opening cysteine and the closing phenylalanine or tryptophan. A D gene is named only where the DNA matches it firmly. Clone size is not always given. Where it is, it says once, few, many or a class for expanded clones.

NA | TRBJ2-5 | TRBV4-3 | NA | CASSQAHRGAQETQYF | TGCGCCAGCAGCCAAGCGCACCGGGGGGCTCAAGAGACCCAGTACTTC
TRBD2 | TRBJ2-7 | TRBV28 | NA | CASSLGGLAGTLEQYF | TGTGCCAGCAGTTTGGGGGGACTAGCGGGAACCTTGGAGCAGTACTTC
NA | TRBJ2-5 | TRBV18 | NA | CASSEETQYF | TGTGCCAGCTCTGAGGAGACCCAGTACTTC
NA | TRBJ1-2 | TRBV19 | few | CASSAWTYGYTF | TGTGCCAGTAGTGCTTGGACATATGGCTACACCTTC
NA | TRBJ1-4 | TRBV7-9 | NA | CASSQPNPGNEKLFF | TGTGCCAGCAGCCAGCCAAACCCGGGTAATGAAAAACTGTTTTTT
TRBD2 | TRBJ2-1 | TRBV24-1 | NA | CATSDHRRGEYNEQFF | TGTGCCACCAGTGACCACCGGCGGGGGGAATACAATGAGCAGTTCTTC
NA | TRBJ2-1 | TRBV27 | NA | CASSSPYNEQFF | TGTGCCAGCAGTTCTCCGTACAATGAGCAGTTCTTC
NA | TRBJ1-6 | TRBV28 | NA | CASSLLNSPLHF | TGTGCCAGCAGTTTACTCAATTCACCCCTCCACTTT
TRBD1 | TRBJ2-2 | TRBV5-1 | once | CASSLLRGQMTGELFF | TGCGCCAGCAGCTTGTTGAGGGGGCAGATGACCGGGGAGCTGTTTTTT
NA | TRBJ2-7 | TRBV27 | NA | CASSFVSSYEQYF | TGTGCCAGCAGTTTTGTCAGTTCCTACGAGCAGTACTTC
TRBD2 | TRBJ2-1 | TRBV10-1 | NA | CASSESSSGAYNEQFF | TGCGCCAGCAGTGAGTCGTCTAGCGGAGCTTACAATGAGCAGTTCTTC
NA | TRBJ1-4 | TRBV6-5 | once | CASSYSPRFDEKLFF | TGTGCCAGCAGTTACTCTCCCAGGTTCGATGAAAAACTGTTTTTT
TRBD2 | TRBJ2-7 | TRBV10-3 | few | CAIRPGLADYEQYF | TGTGCCATCAGGCCGGGACTAGCGGATTACGAGCAGTACTTC
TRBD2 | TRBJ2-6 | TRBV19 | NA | CASSLTSGSFSGANVLTF | TGTGCCAGTAGTCTGACTAGCGGGAGTTTCTCTGGGGCCAACGTCCTGACTTTC
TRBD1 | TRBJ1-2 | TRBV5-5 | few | CASSLVRGYGYTF | TGTGCCAGCAGCTTGGTCAGGGGGTATGGCTACACCTTC
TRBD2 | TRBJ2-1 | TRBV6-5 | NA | CASSYSGLAGGEQFF | TGTGCCAGCAGTTACTCTGGGCTAGCGGGAGGTGAGCAGTTCTTC
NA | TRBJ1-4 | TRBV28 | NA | CASNLQGLNEKLFF | TGTGCCAGCAATCTCCAGGGGTTAAATGAAAAACTGTTTTTT
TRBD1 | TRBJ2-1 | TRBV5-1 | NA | CASSIGDSPNEQFF | TGCGCCAGCAGCATAGGGGACAGTCCCAATGAGCAGTTCTTC
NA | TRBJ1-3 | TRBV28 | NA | CASSFRDTRPRNTIYF | TGTGCCAGCAGTTTCCGGGACACACGCCCCAGGAACACCATATATTTT
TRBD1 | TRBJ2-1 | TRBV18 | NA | CASSPPGQVAIGSYNEQFF | TGTGCCAGCTCACCACCGGGACAGGTCGCGATCGGCTCCTACAATGAGCAGTTCTTC
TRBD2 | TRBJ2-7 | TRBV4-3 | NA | CASSRGLAAPYEQYF | TGCGCCAGCAGCCGGGGACTAGCGGCTCCCTACGAGCAGTACTTC
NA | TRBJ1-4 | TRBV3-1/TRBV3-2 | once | CASSHRGGEKLFF | TGTGCCAGCAGCCATAGGGGGGGCGAAAAACTGTTTTTT
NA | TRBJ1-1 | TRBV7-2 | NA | CASSLTREITEAFF | TGTGCCAGCAGCTTAACCAGGGAAATCACTGAAGCTTTCTTT
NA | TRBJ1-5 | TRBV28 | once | CASSFPGRSNQPQHF | TGTGCCAGCAGTTTCCCCGGGAGGTCCAATCAGCCCCAGCATTTT
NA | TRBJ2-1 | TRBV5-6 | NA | CASSLGPGTYNEQFF | TGTGCCAGCAGCTTGGGGCCGGGGACCTACAATGAGCAGTTCTTC
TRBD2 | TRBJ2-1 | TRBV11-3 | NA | CASSGLAGPNEQFF | TGTGCCAGCAGCGGGCTAGCGGGACCCAATGAGCAGTTCTTC